One sample yielded the 17 T cell receptor beta chains listed below, sequenced in a study of T cells in Graves' hyperthyroidism and ophthalmopathy. Template material for amplifying TCR beta CDR3 regions consisted of RNA transcripts. In the first-round RT-PCR of the TCR CDR3, the HTBI primer set was used. Each CDR3 protein gets one entry after TCRdb re-called the multiplex PCR reads with MiXCR. The repertoire includes hundreds of thousands of distinct CDR3 sequences, around 14% of them detected once, and roughly 8.3% sits in the top ten. Sequenced input: blood. Receptors were obtained from a woman younger than 35 with Graves' hyperthyroidism.

The chain links TRBV7-2 to TRBJ2-6; D might be TRBD1 or TRBD2, each matching 5 bases. Germline V gene data show CDR1 as SGHTA and CDR2 as FQGNSA. V dropped 5 bases and J dropped 2 bases, with 16 bases sitting between them. CDR3 size: 17 residues. The CDR3 DNA is TGTGCCAGCAGCCCATCCGGGACGGTTGCTGGGGCCAACGTCCTGACTTTC. It translates to CASSPSGTVAGANVLTF.

This clonotype has just a few counts. The rearrangement uses TRBV9 and TRBJ1-4; 9 nucleotides line up with TRBD1. Germline V gives CDR1 SGDLS, CDR2 YYNGEE. Trimming at V came to 2 bases and at J to 8 bases, leaving 7 bases not matched to a gene. This CDR3 is 15 amino acids long. The CDR3 spells CASSVQTGGDEKLFF. In DNA form, the CDR3 reads TGTGCCAGCAGCGTGCAGACAGGGGGAGACGAAAAACTGTTTTTT.

This chain links TRBV7-2 with TRBJ2-5; 9 nucleotides match TRBD1. V lost 7 bases, J lost 3 bases, and 9 bases stayed unmatched. There are 15 residues in the CDR3. The germline CDR1 and CDR2 sequences are SGHTA and FQGNSA. CDR3 DNA: TGTGCCAGCACCGGACCTTGGACAGGGGAAGAGACCCAGTACTTC. Encoded protein: CASTGPWTGEETQYF.

This clonotype was seen ten or more times. The chain carries TRBV13 and TRBJ1-4; D remains ambiguous. This CDR3 has 15 residues. Trimming took off 1 base at V and 7 bases at J, with 13 bases between the two ends. Looked up from germline, CDR1 is PRHDT and CDR2 is FYEKMQ (reference sequence). CDR3 loop: CASSLVKEGGEKLFF. In nucleotides, the CDR3 is TGTGCCAGCAGCTTAGTAAAGGAGGGCGGTGAAAAACTGTTTTTT.

Ten or more counts support this clonotype. J is TRBJ1-2 and V is TRBV18; possible D gene TRBD1, 6 bases. Germline assignment: CDR1 KGHSH and CDR2 LQKENI. V was pared by 4 bases and J by 5 bases, with 20 bases between. CDR3 length: 16 amino acids. CDR3 coding DNA: TGTGCCAGCTCACTAACTCGGGAGCAGGGGATTTATGGCTACACCTTC. As protein: CASSLTREQGIYGYTF.

This clonotype has ten or more counts. The rearrangement uses TRBV20-1 and TRBJ1-5; 12 nucleotides match TRBD1. V shed 4 bases, J shed 5 bases, and the junction held 6 bases outside the gene matches. Germline V gene lookup returns CDR1 DFQATT and CDR2 SNEGSKA (reference sequence). The CDR3 totals 15 residues. The CDR3 loop is CSAITGTGGYQPQHF. The CDR3 DNA reads as TGCAGTGCTATAACCGGGACAGGGGGCTATCAGCCCCAGCATTTT.

This clonotype was detected ten times or more. This chain joins TRBV12-3 or TRBV12-4 and TRBJ1-1, with D perhaps matching TRBD1 (5 bases). The CDR3 is made up of 14 amino acids. Trimming took off 7 bases at V and 3 bases at J, with 15 bases between the two ends. This CDR3 reads CASTMGRDDTEAFF. The CDR3 nucleotides read TGTGCCAGCACCATGGGCCGGGACGACACTGAAGCTTTCTTT.

A note on this clonotype: One junction end disagrees with the germline gene, perhaps due to a read error. The chain combines TRBV12-3 or TRBV12-4 with TRBJ1-2; 9 bases align to TRBD1. The CDR3 is made up of 15 amino acids. DNA of the CDR3: TGTGCCAGCAGCCTTACAGGGGGCACCTGGTATGCCTACACCTTC. Translating gives CASSLTGGTWYAYTF.

With respect to this clonotype: Germline and junction disagree at one end, which may indicate a read error. This chain joins TRBV5-6 and TRBJ1-3; TRBD1 agrees at 7 bases. Germline CDR1 and CDR2: SGHDT and YYEEEE. CDR3 length: 16 amino acids. CDR3: CASSILQGTSGTTIYF. CDR3 bases: TGTGCCAGCAGCATTTTACAGGGGACCTCTGGAACCACCATATATTTT.

V is TRBV30 and J is TRBJ1-1; D not resolved. Germline CDR1 GTSNPN, CDR2 SVGIG (reference sequence). Between the trimmed V and J ends, which lost 5 bases and 0 bases, there was a span of 10 bases. The CDR3 is made up of 13 amino acids. The chain's CDR3 is CAWELIMNTEAFF. The CDR3 bases are TGTGCCTGGGAACTGATCATGAACACTGAAGCTTTCTTT. Supplemented by reference TRBV30 and TRBJ1-1, the full variable domain reads SQTIHQWPATLVQPVGSPLSLECTVEGTSNPNLYWYRQAAGRGLQLLFYSVGIGQISSEVPQNLSASRPQDRQFILSSKKLLLSDSGFYLCAWELIMNTEAFFGQGTRLTVV.

This chain joins TRBV6-2 or TRBV6-3 and TRBJ1-5; 12 bases fit TRBD1. The ends lost 4 bases at V and 7 bases at J; junction bases unmatched: 14. Germline V CDR1 and CDR2: MNHEY, SVGEGT. CDR3 length: 18 amino acids. CDR3 in DNA: TGTGCCAGCAGTTCCAGCGGGACAGGGGGCCCACTGGGGCAGCCCCAGCATTTT. This codes for CASSSSGTGGPLGQPQHF.

In this sample, this clonotype turned up many times. The J gene is TRBJ2-7, the V gene TRBV5-1; possible D gene TRBD2, 5 bases. The germline V and J ends were trimmed by 1 base and 5 bases, with 13 bases remaining between them. This CDR3 is 14 amino acids long. Per germline, CDR1 SGHRS and CDR2 YFSETQ. CDR3 bases: TGCGCCAGCAGCTTGCGGGGAGAATTCGACGAGCAGTACTTC. Translating gives CASSLRGEFDEQYF.

This clonotype has ten or more counts. The V gene is TRBV29-1, the J gene TRBJ1-5; 8 bases fit TRBD1. The CDR3 totals 13 residues. J was trimmed by 5 bases and V by 5 bases; bases with no gene match: 5. CDR1 SQVTM and CDR2 ANQGSEA come from the germline V gene. The CDR3 nucleotides are TGCAGCGTTCGAGGACAGGGAGATCAGCCCCAGCATTTT. It specifies CSVRGQGDQPQHF.

Concerning this clonotype: This may be a read error, as it is one base from a much larger clone. The chain has TRBV11-2 and TRBJ1-3; D is unclear. The CDR3 length is 15 residues. The V gene lost 8 bases and the J gene lost 0 bases, with 14 bases spanning the gap. The germline gives CDR1 SGHAT, CDR2 FQNNGV. The CDR3 protein is CASGPLWGSGNTIYF. CDR3 nucleotides: TGTGCCAGCGGCCCCTTGTGGGGCTCTGGAAACACCATATATTTT. Variable domain in full (rest from reference TRBV11-2 and TRBJ1-3): EAGVAQSPRYKIIEKRQSVAFWCNPISGHATLYWYQQILGQGPKLLIQFQNNGVVDDSQLPKDRFSAERLKGVDSTLKIQPAKLEDSAVYLCASGPLWGSGNTIYFGEGSWLTVV.

In its sample, this clonotype was seen a few times. A clone one base away is much larger, so this may be a read error. The chain employs TRBV2 and TRBJ1-1; D perhaps matches TRBD1 (5 bases). V dropped 7 bases and J dropped 10 bases, with 10 bases sitting between them. Germline CDR1 is SNHLY and CDR2 is FYNNEI. This CDR3 is built from 10 residues. CDR3 sequence (DNA): TGTGCCAGCAATCGGGGACGAGCTTTCTTT. Its protein is CASNRGRAFF.

In its sample, this clonotype was seen many times. The chain recombines TRBV20-1 with TRBJ2-1, with 10 bases matching TRBD2. The CDR3 loop spans 17 amino acids. CDR1 is DFQATT and CDR2 is SNEGSKA in the germline V gene (reference sequence). V lost 6 bases, J lost 6 bases, and 17 bases stayed unmatched. CDR3 nucleotide sequence: TGCAGTGCACGTACCCTGGAGCGGGGGGGCGGTGTCAATGAGCAGTTCTTC. Protein: CSARTLERGGGVNEQFF.

This clonotype came up many times. This chain links TRBV24-1 with TRBJ2-7, with D possibly called TRBD1 or TRBD2 (5 bases each). The CDR3 spans 12 residues. V lost 6 bases, J lost 9 bases, and 14 bases lay in between. Germline V CDR1 and CDR2: KGHDR, SFDVKD. CDR3 sequence reads: CATSPRDDSQYF. The CDR3 coding sequence is TGTGCCACCAGTCCCCGGGACGATTCGCAGTACTTC.